The rows below give T cell receptor beta chains drawn from one sample of a study of blood T cell repertoires in COVID-19. TCRdb's copy holds only in-frame clones and misses some; the assay was immunoSEQ multiplex PCR. This table holds under 300,000 clones, roughly 80% found once. What was sequenced was peripheral blood. These receptors were taken from a woman of 80 years or more with active or convalescent COVID-19. Each CDR3 is given with its conserved first and last residue. A D gene is named only where the DNA matches it firmly. Where a row states a size, it is once, few, many or the class of an expanded clone; other rows omit it.

j_gene | v_gene | abundance | d_gene | CDR3aa | CDR3nt
TRBJ2-7 | TRBV28 | - | TRBD2 | CASSPGLAGFAQAYEQYF | TGTGCCAGCAGCCCGGGACTAGCGGGCTTCGCCCAAGCCTACGAGCAGTACTTC
TRBJ2-1 | TRBV16 | - | TRBD1 | CASSQLRGTGQFF | TGTGCCAGCAGCCAATTAAGGGGGACAGGCCAGTTCTTC
TRBJ1-2 | TRBV5-6 | - | - | CASSQWTVSPHYGYTF | TGTGCCAGCAGCCAATGGACAGTCTCACCCCACTATGGCTACACCTTC
TRBJ2-2 | TRBV24-1 | - | - | CATSEAGNTGELFF | TGTGCCACCAGTGAAGCGGGCAACACCGGGGAGCTGTTTTTT
TRBJ1-1 | TRBV5-1 | - | - | CASSLVVGRNTEAFF | TGCGCCAGCAGCTTGGTGGTAGGGAGGAACACTGAAGCTTTCTTT
TRBJ1-2 | TRBV28 | - | TRBD1 | CASKNPDRGYGYTF | TGTGCCAGTAAAAATCCGGACAGGGGCTATGGCTACACCTTC
TRBJ2-6 | TRBV5-1 | - | - | CASSLVVSGANVLTF | TGCGCCAGCAGCTTGGTTGTATCTGGGGCCAACGTCCTGACTTTC
TRBJ1-2 | TRBV29-1 | once | TRBD1 | CSTMTGGYGYTF | TGCAGCACCATGACAGGGGGCTATGGCTACACCTTC
TRBJ2-7 | TRBV2 | - | - | CASSSAYEQYF | TGTGCCAGCAGTTCCGCCTACGAGCAGTACTTC
TRBJ2-2 | TRBV2 | - | - | CASSLRTATGELFF | TGTGCCAGCAGTCTCCGGACAGCGACCGGGGAGCTGTTTTTT
TRBJ2-2 | TRBV20-1 | - | - | CSASNRGGAGELFF | TGCAGTGCTAGTAATAGGGGAGGCGCCGGGGAGCTGTTTTTT
TRBJ1-5 | TRBV18 | - | - | CASSPRDGRNQPQHF | TGTGCCAGCTCACCGCGGGACGGCCGCAATCAGCCCCAGCATTTT
TRBJ2-1 | TRBV14 | - | TRBD1 | CASSPGQGPYNEQFF | TGTGCCAGCAGCCCCGGACAGGGCCCCTACAATGAGCAGTTCTTC
TRBJ1-2 | TRBV30 | - | TRBD1 | CAWTWGTGGGYTF | TGTGCCTGGACGTGGGGGACAGGGGGTGGCTACACCTTC
TRBJ1-6 | TRBV28 | - | - | CASSRVNSPLHF | TGTGCCAGCTCACGGGTGAATTCACCCCTCCACTTT
TRBJ2-5 | TRBV9 | - | - | CASSEAVGETQYF | TGTGCCAGCAGCGAGGCCGTCGGGGAGACCCAGTACTTC
TRBJ1-3 | TRBV5-6 | - | - | CASSFGHTIYF | TGTGCCAGCAGCTTTGGCCACACCATATATTTT
TRBJ1-1 | TRBV6-5 | - | - | CASSRGTEAFF | TGTGCCAGCAGCAGGGGCACTGAAGCTTTCTTT
TRBJ2-1 | TRBV5-6 | - | - | CASSGGSSYNEQFF | TGTGCCAGCAGCGGCGGAAGCTCCTACAATGAGCAGTTCTTC
TRBJ2-1 | TRBV28 | - | - | CASSLLRDEQFF | TGTGCCAGCAGTTTACTTCGGGATGAGCAGTTCTTC
TRBJ2-7 | TRBV28 | - | TRBD2 | CASTLRGLAGGSTYEQYF | TGTGCCAGCACCCTCAGGGGACTAGCGGGAGGTTCCACCTACGAGCAGTACTTC
TRBJ2-1 | TRBV24-1 | - | - | CATSDEWAGVNEQFF | TGTGCCACCAGTGATGAGTGGGCAGGGGTAAATGAGCAGTTCTTC
TRBJ2-3 | TRBV24-1 | - | - | CATSDFQALGTDTQYF | TGTGCCACCAGTGATTTTCAGGCGCTGGGCACAGATACGCAGTATTTT
TRBJ1-5 | TRBV6-6 | - | TRBD1 | CASSYQTGVQPQHF | TGTGCCAGCAGTTACCAGACAGGGGTTCAGCCCCAGCATTTT
TRBJ2-7 | TRBV27 | - | - | CASSSNRDLNYEQYF | TGTGCCAGCAGTTCCAACCGGGACTTAAACTACGAGCAGTACTTC
TRBJ1-3 | TRBV28 | - | - | CASRLGGTGAGNTIYF | TGTGCCAGCAGGCTCGGGGGAACAGGAGCTGGAAACACCATATATTTT
TRBJ1-1 | TRBV4-2 | few | TRBD1 | CASSQTHGTDMNTEAFF | TGTGCCAGCAGCCAAACCCACGGGACAGATATGAACACTGAAGCTTTCTTT
TRBJ1-5 | TRBV5-1 | - | TRBD1 | CASSFTGAGNQPQHF | TGCGCCAGCAGTTTCACAGGGGCCGGCAATCAGCCCCAGCATTTT
TRBJ2-3 | TRBV6-5 | - | TRBD1 | CASSRTGDTDTQYF | TGTGCCAGCAGCCGGACAGGGGATACAGATACGCAGTATTTT
TRBJ1-5 | TRBV19 | - | - | CASSIYGSNQPQHF | TGTGCCAGTAGTATATATGGCAGCAATCAGCCCCAGCATTTT
TRBJ2-7 | TRBV5-1 | few | - | CASSGTVYEQYF | TGCGCCAGCAGTGGGACTGTCTACGAGCAGTACTTC
TRBJ2-1 | TRBV10-1 | - | - | CASSESDFRDEQFF | TGCGCCAGCAGTGAGTCGGACTTTAGGGATGAGCAGTTCTTC
TRBJ1-6 | TRBV4-1 | - | - | CASSQDRSHNSPLHF | TGCGCCAGCAGCCAAGATAGGAGCCATAATTCACCCCTCCACTTT
TRBJ1-1 | TRBV14 | - | - | CASSQFWRGNTEAFF | TGTGCCAGCAGCCAATTCTGGCGGGGAAACACTGAAGCTTTCTTT
TRBJ1-2 | TRBV29-1 | - | TRBD1 | CSVYGQGAGYGYTF | TGCAGCGTTTATGGACAGGGGGCGGGGTATGGCTACACCTTC
TRBJ2-5 | TRBV5-1 | - | TRBD1 | CASSFLDRERETQYF | TGCGCCAGCAGCTTTCTGGACAGGGAGCGAGAGACCCAGTACTTC
TRBJ2-2 | TRBV5-1 | - | - | CASRLVEVGGELFF | TGCGCCAGCCGATTAGTAGAGGTTGGCGGGGAGCTGTTTTTT
TRBJ1-1 | TRBV3-1/TRBV3-2 | - | - | CASSPQGGGMNTEAFF | TGTGCCAGCAGCCCCCAGGGAGGGGGAATGAACACTGAAGCTTTCTTT
TRBJ1-5 | TRBV18 | - | - | CASSPRGGHGNQPQHF | TGTGCCAGCTCACCAAGGGGGGGGCACGGCAATCAGCCCCAGCATTTT
TRBJ2-1 | TRBV18 | few | - | CASSPRQPRGYNEQFF | TGTGCCAGCTCACCCCGACAGCCGCGGGGATACAATGAGCAGTTCTTC
TRBJ1-2 | TRBV27 | few | TRBD1 | CASSLRGQGFMDYGYTF | TGTGCCAGCAGTTTACGGGGACAGGGGTTCATGGACTATGGCTACACCTTC
TRBJ1-1 | TRBV29-1 | - | - | CSVRLGPNTEAFF | TGCAGCGTTCGATTGGGCCCGAACACTGAAGCTTTCTTT
TRBJ1-1 | TRBV2 | - | - | CASSEGTVQRAFF | TGTGCCAGCAGTGAAGGGACAGTTCAACGAGCTTTCTTT
TRBJ1-3 | TRBV27 | - | TRBD1 | CASSQGRGRGNTIYF | TGTGCCAGCAGTCAAGGCAGGGGGCGAGGAAACACCATATATTTT